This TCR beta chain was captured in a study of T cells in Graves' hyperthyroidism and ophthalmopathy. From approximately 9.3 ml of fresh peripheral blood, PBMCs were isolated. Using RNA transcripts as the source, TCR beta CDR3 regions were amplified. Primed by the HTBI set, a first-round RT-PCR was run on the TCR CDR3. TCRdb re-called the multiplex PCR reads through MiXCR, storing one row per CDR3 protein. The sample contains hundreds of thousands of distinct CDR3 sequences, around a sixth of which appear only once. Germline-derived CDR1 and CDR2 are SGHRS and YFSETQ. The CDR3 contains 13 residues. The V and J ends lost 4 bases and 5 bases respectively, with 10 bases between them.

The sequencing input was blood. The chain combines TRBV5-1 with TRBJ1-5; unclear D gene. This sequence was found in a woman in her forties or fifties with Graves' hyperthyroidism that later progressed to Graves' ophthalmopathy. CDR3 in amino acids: CASSRKGDQPQHF. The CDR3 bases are TGCGCCAGCAGCCGTAAGGGTGATCAGCCCCAGCATTTT.